The present entry profiles one T cell receptor (beta chain) with its context. The antigen it recognizes is unknown. No base-level quality is on record; no much larger clone is a single base apart. Participants in the prospective study were aged roughly 18 to 100 years, lived in 20 to 25 United States geographic areas, and enrolled through a virtual design. To assign participants to cohorts, the prospective study relied on clinical history that participants themselves reported in a screening survey and a study questionnaire. For ImmuneRACE Cohort 3, a participant was defined as recovered based on two consecutive negative NP/OP PCR tests, clearance by a healthcare professional, or resolution of symptoms. Each participant in the prospective study had whole blood, serum and a nasopharyngeal or oropharyngeal swab collected by mobile phlebotomists. Additional blood draws and questionnaires over an approximately two-month period could optionally be provided by prospective study participants. Blood samples from the prospective study were shipped frozen or at room temperature prior to DNA extraction.

The immunoSEQ Assay, a bias-controlled multiplex PCR, was used to amplify TCRbeta CDR3 regions from genomic DNA. The original pipeline was this. Nucleated cell counts per sample were estimated from amplification of reference gene primers within the assay. To quantify the absolute abundance of each unique TCRbeta CDR3 rearrangement, sequence reads were collapsed and filtered. For each sample, productive Simpson clonality was calculated as the square root of Simpson's diversity index across productive rearrangements. TCRdb took this table from immuneACCESS and kept in-frame rearrangements with V and J called. Such tables lack part of the clones; where checked against another copy, unresolved V genes explain under half of the gap, and the rest is unexplained. V and J calls and clone size are copied from that table; D and trimming were computed from the DNA. The sample profile shows roughly 520,000 clones; 85% to 90% of them were found once. Of the sample, about 2% is held by the ten largest clones.

The data stem from a study of blood T cell repertoires in COVID-19 (dated by TCRdb to the early 2020s). Turning to the overall study: The collaborator samples originated in the United States, Italy and Spain and spanned the acute and convalescent phases of COVID-19. Deeply sampled blood TCRbeta repertoires from subjects exposed to, actively infected with, or recovered from COVID-19 were included in the dataset. The samples were drawn from the first 160 participants of the ongoing ImmuneRACE study and from some 1,300 subjects provided by 6 global collaborators. A freely available public database, intended as a resource for researchers studying the immune response to SARS-CoV-2, is where the repertoires were released. Nearly every sample came with metadata listing a de-identified subject ID, COVID-19 status, age in years and sex. HLA class I and class II types, where available, came from metadata supplied by the sample provider rather than from assay-based typing. The material from the prospective study consisted of cDNA or gDNA derived from T cells, B-cell-depleted T cells, or PBMCs. Study-wide findings and limitations: Clinical and demographic metadata were provided uncurated, with the amount varying by source and participant.

V sheds 3 bases and J sheds 6 bases, leaving 21 bases between their ends. The CDR3 starts with the cysteine, ends with the phenylalanine, and has 17 residues. Here the CDR3 DNA is all that survives: 51 bases in frame from base 1. The germline V gene specifies MNHEY as CDR1 and SVGEGT as CDR2. The V and J segments used are TRBV6-2 or TRBV6-3 and TRBJ1-5; 6 matching bases give a weak D call of TRBD1. Material for sequencing was PBMCs or T cells enriched from blood (not recorded which). The receptor was derived from a middle-aged woman who had recovered from COVID-19. CDR3 reads: CASSYRQEGGLRQPQHF. The sequenced DNA: TGTGCCAGCAGTTATAGACAAGAGGGGGGGCTACGTCAGCCCCAGCATTTT.